A selection of T cell receptor beta chains follows, all from one sample in a study of cytomegalovirus exposure and HLA in healthy donors. Sequencing was performed with immunoSEQ multiplex PCR; in TCRdb, only in-frame clones are kept and a portion is missing. The sample lists some 190,000 clones; around 80% were seen once. Sequenced: PBMCs. The source is a woman aged 25 to 45 in good health and CMV-seronegative. The CDR3 runs from the conserved cysteine through the conserved F or W. A D gene is named only where the DNA matches it firmly. Only part of the rows carry a size: once, few, many, or a class if the clone is expanded.

TRBV29-1	TRBJ2-5	NA	NA	CSVEQGWETQYF	TGCAGCGTTGAGCAGGGGTGGGAGACCCAGTACTTC
TRBV7-2	TRBJ2-3	TRBD2	NA	CASSQRSKRGYTDTQYF	TGTGCCAGCAGCCAGAGATCAAAGCGGGGGTACACAGATACGCAGTATTTT
TRBV7-2	TRBJ2-1	NA	NA	CASSLGGTSEQFF	TGTGCCAGCAGCTTAGGGGGGACTTCTGAGCAGTTCTTC
TRBV28	TRBJ2-7	TRBD1	NA	CASSSGTGRMIYEQYF	TGTGCCAGCAGTTCTGGGACAGGGCGAATGATCTACGAGCAGTACTTC
TRBV2	TRBJ2-6	NA	NA	CASSRSSGANVLTF	TGTGCCAGCAGTAGGAGCTCTGGGGCCAACGTCCTGACTTTC
TRBV5-1	TRBJ2-3	NA	few	CASRLTDTQYF	TGCGCCAGCAGACTCACAGATACGCAGTATTTT
TRBV5-5	TRBJ1-2	NA	NA	CASSLRGSGYTF	TGTGCCAGCAGCTTGAGGGGGAGTGGCTACACCTTC
TRBV7-9	TRBJ1-2	TRBD1	NA	CASSLDPGQGAYFNYGYTF	TGTGCCAGCAGCTTGGACCCGGGACAGGGGGCATATTTTAACTATGGCTACACCTTC
TRBV9	TRBJ2-2	TRBD2	few	CASSGAGGHDGELFF	TGTGCCAGCAGCGGAGCGGGGGGTCATGACGGGGAGCTGTTTTTT
TRBV27	TRBJ1-6	NA	NA	CASKDNRGYNSPLHF	TGTGCCAGCAAAGACAATCGAGGGTATAATTCACCCCTCCACTTT
TRBV25-1	TRBJ1-1	TRBD1	NA	CASSNPGQGNTEAFF	TGTGCCAGCAGTAACCCGGGACAGGGGAACACTGAAGCTTTCTTT
TRBV19	TRBJ1-2	NA	few	CASSPPDYGYTF	TGTGCCAGTAGTCCGCCGGACTATGGCTACACCTTC
TRBV6-5	TRBJ1-2	TRBD1	NA	CASRQPGQGAGGYTF	TGTGCCAGCAGGCAACCGGGACAGGGGGCGGGTGGCTACACCTTC
TRBV7-8	TRBJ1-2	NA	NA	CASSLALEAIYGYTF	TGTGCCAGCAGCTTAGCGTTGGAGGCCATATATGGCTACACCTTC
TRBV4-1	TRBJ1-4	NA	few	CASSRVGGEKLFF	TGCGCCAGCAGCCGGGTGGGGGGTGAAAAACTGTTTTTT
TRBV30	TRBJ2-2	TRBD2	NA	CAWGGTSGGTGELFF	TGTGCCTGGGGGGGAACTAGCGGGGGCACCGGGGAGCTGTTTTTT
TRBV2	TRBJ1-2	TRBD1	few	CASRREGANYGYTF	TGTGCCAGCAGGAGAGAGGGGGCCAACTATGGCTACACCTTC
TRBV7-9	TRBJ1-4	NA	few	CASSFLGQDEKLFF	TGTGCCAGCAGCTTTTTGGGACAAGATGAAAAACTGTTTTTT
TRBV4-3	TRBJ2-2	TRBD2	NA	CASSQADSGADTGELFF	TGCGCCAGCAGCCAAGCGGATAGCGGGGCTGACACCGGGGAGCTGTTTTTT
TRBV27	TRBJ2-7	TRBD2	once	CASTGLAGNEQYF	TGTGCCAGCACCGGACTAGCGGGTAACGAGCAGTACTTC
TRBV4-1	TRBJ2-3	NA	NA	CASSQDLRDTDTQYF	TGCGCCAGCAGCCAAGATCTAAGAGACACAGATACGCAGTATTTT
TRBV5-6	TRBJ2-5	TRBD2	NA	CASSPYGRGGEETQYF	TGTGCCAGCAGCCCATACGGGCGGGGGGGTGAAGAGACCCAGTACTTC
TRBV9	TRBJ1-1	NA	NA	CASSVVAREGEAFF	TGTGCCAGCAGCGTAGTCGCCCGAGAGGGTGAAGCTTTCTTT
TRBV10-2	TRBJ1-2	NA	few	CASSGRREGGYTF	TGCGCCAGCAGTGGGCGGCGGGAGGGTGGCTACACCTTC
TRBV19	TRBJ1-2	NA	NA	CASSIGWQGHGYTF	TGTGCCAGTAGTATCGGGTGGCAGGGTCATGGCTACACCTTC
TRBV5-4	TRBJ1-2	TRBD1	few	CASSVPGQGAYGYTF	TGTGCCAGCAGCGTACCGGGACAGGGGGCCTATGGCTACACCTTC
TRBV7-3	TRBJ2-7	NA	NA	CASSLQGTPLYEQYF	TGTGCCAGCAGCTTACAGGGAACCCCACTCTACGAGCAGTACTTC
TRBV2	TRBJ1-2	NA	NA	CASSDWGTHYGYTF	TGTGCCAGCAGTGATTGGGGGACACACTATGGCTACACCTTC
TRBV7-8	TRBJ1-5	NA	NA	CASSLVTGDSSNQPQHF	TGTGCCAGCAGCTTGGTGACAGGCGATTCTAGCAATCAGCCCCAGCATTTT
TRBV7-6	TRBJ2-3	NA	NA	CASSANTGPPRGTDTQYF	TGTGCCAGCAGCGCCAACACCGGGCCTCCCAGGGGCACAGATACGCAGTATTTT
TRBV5-1	TRBJ1-1	NA	few	CAIHGGEAFF	TGCGCCATCCATGGAGGGGAAGCTTTCTTT
TRBV19	TRBJ1-2	NA	once	CASSIPGRPYGYTF	TGTGCCAGTAGTATCCCAGGGAGGCCCTATGGCTACACCTTC
TRBV6-6	TRBJ1-1	NA	NA	CASRRGGRGDRTEAFF	TGTGCCAGCCGCCGGGGGGGTAGAGGGGATCGTACTGAAGCTTTCTTT
TRBV7-2	TRBJ2-7	NA	NA	CASSLQGARYEQYF	TGTGCCAGCAGCTTACAAGGGGCGCGTTATGAGCAGTACTTC
TRBV15	TRBJ1-4	TRBD1	NA	CATSPTTGGFEKLFF	TGTGCCACCAGCCCCACGACAGGGGGATTTGAAAAACTGTTTTTT
TRBV9	TRBJ2-1	TRBD2	few	CASSVVYGEGQKFF	TGTGCCAGCAGCGTAGTTTACGGGGAGGGGCAGAAATTCTTC
TRBV12-5	TRBJ1-6	TRBD1	once	CASGLGQGVDSPLHF	TGTGCTAGTGGTTTGGGACAGGGAGTTGATTCACCCCTCCACTTT
TRBV19	TRBJ2-2	NA	NA	CASSIDLANTGELFF	TGTGCCAGTAGTATAGACCTCGCGAACACCGGGGAGCTGTTTTTT
TRBV4-1	TRBJ2-7	TRBD1	few	CASSQRGTGLRDEQYF	TGCGCCAGCAGCCAAAGGGGGACAGGTCTGAGGGACGAGCAGTACTTC
TRBV6-5	TRBJ1-2	NA	NA	CASREQGRYGYTF	TGTGCCAGCAGAGAACAGGGTCGCTATGGCTACACCTTC
TRBV6-5	TRBJ2-7	TRBD1	NA	CASSTTGGYEQYF	TGTGCCAGCAGTACGACAGGGGGCTACGAGCAGTACTTC
TRBV2	TRBJ1-6	NA	NA	CASSPRQEYNSPLHF	TGTGCCAGCAGTCCTAGACAGGAATATAATTCACCCCTCCACTTT
TRBV5-6	TRBJ2-7	NA	NA	CASSFYPGYYEQYF	TGTGCCAGCAGCTTTTATCCGGGGTACTACGAGCAGTACTTC
TRBV25-1	TRBJ1-4	NA	NA	CASSDRQISKLFF	TGTGCCAGCAGTGATCGTCAGATTTCAAAACTGTTTTTT
TRBV5-8	TRBJ2-7	NA	NA	CASSPGLVREQYF	TGTGCCAGCAGTCCAGGATTAGTCCGCGAGCAGTACTTC
TRBV5-1	TRBJ1-4	NA	few	CASSLISGTTTNEKLFF	TGCGCCAGCAGCTTGATTTCGGGGACTACAACTAATGAAAAACTGTTTTTT
TRBV19	TRBJ1-5	NA	NA	CASNRGVDQPQHF	TGTGCCAGTAACCGGGGGGTTGATCAGCCCCAGCATTTT
TRBV5-6	TRBJ1-2	NA	few	CASSLGQVYRYGYTF	TGTGCCAGCAGCTTGGGACAGGTGTACCGGTATGGCTACACCTTC
TRBV7-9	TRBJ2-5	TRBD2	NA	CASSYGLAGGETQYF	TGTGCCAGCAGCTATGGACTAGCGGGGGGGGAGACCCAGTACTTC
TRBV15	TRBJ2-5	NA	once	CATSRPRQVETQYF	TGTGCCACCAGCAGGCCGAGACAGGTCGAGACCCAGTACTTC
TRBV29-1	TRBJ2-5	TRBD2	NA	CSTWGGGAGETQYF	TGCAGCACATGGGGCGGGGGGGCCGGAGAGACCCAGTACTTC
TRBV5-1	TRBJ2-3	TRBD2	NA	CASSLGLAGSTDTQYF	TGCGCCAGCAGCTTGGGACTAGCGGGGAGCACAGATACGCAGTATTTT
TRBV19	TRBJ1-6	NA	NA	CASSIVAGNSPLHF	TGTGCCAGTAGTATCGTCGCAGGGAACTCACCCCTCCACTTT
TRBV6-1	TRBJ2-5	TRBD1	NA	CASSEFGTGGQETQYF	TGTGCCAGCAGTGAATTCGGGACAGGGGGACAAGAGACCCAGTACTTC
TRBV4-3	TRBJ1-5	NA	NA	CASSPGYSNQPQHF	TGCGCCAGCAGCCCAGGTTATAGCAATCAGCCCCAGCATTTT